This T cell receptor beta chain comes out of a study of siplizumab effects on memory and regulatory T cells. As for this clone: No antigen is known for it.

Study-wide points: The alloreactive clones that mapped to unstimulated subsets made up only a minor fraction. Roughly 80-96% of proliferating CD4+ or CD8+ clones defied assignment to a naive or memory phenotype. Alloreactive CD4+ clones that could be mapped were on average 68.8% Treg-derived with siplizumab, against about 30% in controls.

CDR3 size: 15 residues. Between the trimmed V and J ends, which lost 7 bases and 0 bases, there was a span of 16 bases. Germline CDR1 and CDR2: LNHDA and SQIVND (reference sequence). Profiled with immunoSEQ multiplex PCR; TCRdb holds only in-frame clones, not every one. This sample has about 72,000 clones, with about 90% found just once. The TCR sequence derives from a human donor in good health. The specimen was CD8+ T cells sorted from blood. J is TRBJ2-7 and V is TRBV19; D remains unclear. The CDR3 spells CASTTSGGNSYEQYF. CDR3 nucleotide sequence: TGTGCCAGTACAACCTCGGGCGGAAACTCCTACGAGCAGTACTTC.